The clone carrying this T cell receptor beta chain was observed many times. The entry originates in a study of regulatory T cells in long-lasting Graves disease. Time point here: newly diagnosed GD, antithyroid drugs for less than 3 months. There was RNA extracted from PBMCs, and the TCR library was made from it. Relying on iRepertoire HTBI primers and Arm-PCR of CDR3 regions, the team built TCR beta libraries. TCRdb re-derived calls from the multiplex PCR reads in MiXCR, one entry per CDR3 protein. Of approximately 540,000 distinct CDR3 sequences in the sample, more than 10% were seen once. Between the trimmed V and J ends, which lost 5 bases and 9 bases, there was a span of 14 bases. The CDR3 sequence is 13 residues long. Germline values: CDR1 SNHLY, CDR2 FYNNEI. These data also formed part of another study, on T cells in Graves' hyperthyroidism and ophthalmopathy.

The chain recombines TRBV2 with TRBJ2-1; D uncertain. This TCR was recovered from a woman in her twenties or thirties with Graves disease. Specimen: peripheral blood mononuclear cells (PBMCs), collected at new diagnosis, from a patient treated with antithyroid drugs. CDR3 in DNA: TGTGCCAGCAGTAGGGTTTTAGTTAGTGAGCAGTTCTTC. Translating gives CASSRVLVSEQFF.